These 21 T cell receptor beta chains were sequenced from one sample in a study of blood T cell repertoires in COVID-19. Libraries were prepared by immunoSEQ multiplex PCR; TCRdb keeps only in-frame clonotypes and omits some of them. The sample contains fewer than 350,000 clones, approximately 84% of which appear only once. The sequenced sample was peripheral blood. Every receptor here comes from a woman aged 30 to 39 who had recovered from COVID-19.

The CDR3 coding sequence is TGTGCCAGCTCCTATCTGTACGAGCAGTACTTC. This translates into CASSYLYEQYF. This chain joins TRBV25-1 and TRBJ2-7; D is uncertain. This CDR3 is 11 amino acids long. Germline-derived CDR1 and CDR2 are MGHDK and SYGVNS. V was clipped by 8 bases and J by 4 bases, with 9 bases between them.

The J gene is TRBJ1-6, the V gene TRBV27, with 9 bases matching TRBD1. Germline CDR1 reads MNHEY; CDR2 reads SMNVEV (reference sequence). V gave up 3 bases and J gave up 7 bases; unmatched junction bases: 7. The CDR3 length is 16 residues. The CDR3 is CASSLWTGALNSPLHF. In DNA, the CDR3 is TGTGCCAGCAGTTTGTGGACAGGGGCTCTGAATTCACCCCTCCACTTT.

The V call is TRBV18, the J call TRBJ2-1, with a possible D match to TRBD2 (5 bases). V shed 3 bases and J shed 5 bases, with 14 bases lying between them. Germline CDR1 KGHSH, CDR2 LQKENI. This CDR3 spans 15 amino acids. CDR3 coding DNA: TGTGCCAGCTCACCCCAGCGGTTAAAAAACAATGAGCAGTTCTTC. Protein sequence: CASSPQRLKNNEQFF.

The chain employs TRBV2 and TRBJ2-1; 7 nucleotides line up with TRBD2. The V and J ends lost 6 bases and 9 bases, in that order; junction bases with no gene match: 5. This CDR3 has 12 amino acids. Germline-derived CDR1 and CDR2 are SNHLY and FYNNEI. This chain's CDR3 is CASSPREAEQFF. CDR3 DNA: TGTGCCAGCAGCCCCCGGGAGGCTGAGCAGTTCTTC.

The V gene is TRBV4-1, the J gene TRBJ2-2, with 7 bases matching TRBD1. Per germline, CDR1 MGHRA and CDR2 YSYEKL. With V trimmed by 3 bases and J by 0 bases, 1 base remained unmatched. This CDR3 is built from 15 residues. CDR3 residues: CASSQGQPNTGELFF. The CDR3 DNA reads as TGCGCCAGCAGCCAGGGACAGCCGAACACCGGGGAGCTGTTTTTT.

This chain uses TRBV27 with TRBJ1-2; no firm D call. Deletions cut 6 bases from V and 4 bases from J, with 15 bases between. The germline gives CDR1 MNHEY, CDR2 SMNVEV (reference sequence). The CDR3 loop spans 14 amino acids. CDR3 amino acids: CASRTLTPAYGYTF. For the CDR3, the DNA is TGTGCCAGCAGGACTTTAACTCCGGCCTATGGCTACACCTTC.

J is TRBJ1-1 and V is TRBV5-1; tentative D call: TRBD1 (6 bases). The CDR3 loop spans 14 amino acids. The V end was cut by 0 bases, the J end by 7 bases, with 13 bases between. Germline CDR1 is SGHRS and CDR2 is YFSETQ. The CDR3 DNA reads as TGCGCCAGCAGCTTGGGACATCGGACAGATGAAGCTTTCTTT. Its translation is CASSLGHRTDEAFF.

CDR3 bases: TGTGCCGGAGTCAGCCAAGAGACCCAGTACTTC. It translates to CAGVSQETQYF. The chain uses TRBV30 and TRBJ2-5; unclear D gene. V dropped 8 bases and J dropped 1 base, with 8 bases sitting between them. This CDR3 contains 11 residues. In germline, CDR1 is GTSNPN, CDR2 SVGIG (reference sequence).

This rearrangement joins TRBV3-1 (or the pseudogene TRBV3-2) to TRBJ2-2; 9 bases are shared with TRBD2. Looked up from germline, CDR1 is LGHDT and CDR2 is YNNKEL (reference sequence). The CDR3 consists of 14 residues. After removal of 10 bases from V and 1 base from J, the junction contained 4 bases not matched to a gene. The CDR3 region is CATQREENTGELFF. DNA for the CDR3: TGTGCCACCCAGCGGGAGGAGAACACCGGGGAGCTGTTTTTT.

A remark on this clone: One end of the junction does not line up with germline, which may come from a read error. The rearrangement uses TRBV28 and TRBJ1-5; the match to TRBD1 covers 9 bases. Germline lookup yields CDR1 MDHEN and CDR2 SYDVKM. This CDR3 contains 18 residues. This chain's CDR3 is CASSPGTGKGSSNQPQRF. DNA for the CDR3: TGTGCCAGCAGTCCAGGGACAGGGAAGGGATCAAGCAATCAGCCCCAGCGTTTT.

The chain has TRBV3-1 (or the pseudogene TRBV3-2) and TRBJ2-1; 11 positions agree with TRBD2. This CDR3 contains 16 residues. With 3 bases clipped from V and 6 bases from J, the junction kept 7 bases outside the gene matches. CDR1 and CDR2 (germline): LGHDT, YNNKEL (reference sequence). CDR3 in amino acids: CASSHILGLAGNEQFF. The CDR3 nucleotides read TGTGCCAGCAGCCATATACTAGGACTAGCGGGCAATGAGCAGTTCTTC.

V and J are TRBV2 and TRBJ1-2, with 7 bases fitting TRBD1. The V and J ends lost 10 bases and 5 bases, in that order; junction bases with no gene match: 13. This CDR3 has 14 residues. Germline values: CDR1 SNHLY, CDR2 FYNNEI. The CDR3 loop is CANLRTGQDYGYTF. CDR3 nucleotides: TGTGCCAACCTAAGGACAGGCCAAGATTATGGCTACACCTTC.

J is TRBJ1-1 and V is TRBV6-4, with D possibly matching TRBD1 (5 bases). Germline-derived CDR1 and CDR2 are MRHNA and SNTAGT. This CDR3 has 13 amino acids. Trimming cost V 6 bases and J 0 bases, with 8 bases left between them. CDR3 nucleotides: TGTGCCAGCAGAGTACAGGTGAACACTGAAGCTTTCTTT. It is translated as CASRVQVNTEAFF.

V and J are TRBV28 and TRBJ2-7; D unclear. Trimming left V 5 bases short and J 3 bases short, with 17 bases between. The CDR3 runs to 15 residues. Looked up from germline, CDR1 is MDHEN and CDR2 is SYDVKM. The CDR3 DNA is TGTGCCAGCAGTCCCACCCGGGTCCCTTACTACGAGCAGTACTTC. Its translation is CASSPTRVPYYEQYF.

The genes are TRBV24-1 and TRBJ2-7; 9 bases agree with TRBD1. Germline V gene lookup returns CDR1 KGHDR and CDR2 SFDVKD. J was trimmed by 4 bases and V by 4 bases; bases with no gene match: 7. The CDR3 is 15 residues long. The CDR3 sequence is CATSDIRQGVYEQYF. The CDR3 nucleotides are TGTGCCACCAGTGACATACGACAGGGGGTTTACGAGCAGTACTTC.

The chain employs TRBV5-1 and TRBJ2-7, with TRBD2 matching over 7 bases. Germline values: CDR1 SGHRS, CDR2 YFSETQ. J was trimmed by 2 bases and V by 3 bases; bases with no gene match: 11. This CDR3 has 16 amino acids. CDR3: CASSSDVIGGAYEQYF. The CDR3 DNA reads TGCGCCAGCAGCTCGGACGTCATTGGGGGGGCCTACGAGCAGTACTTC.

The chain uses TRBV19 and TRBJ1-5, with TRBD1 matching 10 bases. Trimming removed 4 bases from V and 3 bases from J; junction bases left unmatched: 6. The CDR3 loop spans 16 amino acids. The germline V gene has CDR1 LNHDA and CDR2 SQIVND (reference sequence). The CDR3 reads CASSNPGTGVNQPQHF. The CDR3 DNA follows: TGTGCCAGTAGTAACCCCGGGACAGGGGTCAATCAGCCCCAGCATTTT.

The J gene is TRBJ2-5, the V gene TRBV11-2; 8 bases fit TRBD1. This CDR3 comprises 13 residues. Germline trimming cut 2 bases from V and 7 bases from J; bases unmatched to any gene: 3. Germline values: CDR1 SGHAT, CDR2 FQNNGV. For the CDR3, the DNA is TGTGCCAGCAGCTTACAGGGGGCAGGGACCCAGTACTTC. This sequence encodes CASSLQGAGTQYF.

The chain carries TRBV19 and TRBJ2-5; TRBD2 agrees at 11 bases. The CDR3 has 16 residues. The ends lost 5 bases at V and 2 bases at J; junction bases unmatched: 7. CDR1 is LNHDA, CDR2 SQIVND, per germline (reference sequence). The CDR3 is CASSSSSGGSQETQYF. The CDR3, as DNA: TGTGCCAGTAGTTCCTCTAGCGGGGGGTCGCAAGAGACCCAGTACTTC.

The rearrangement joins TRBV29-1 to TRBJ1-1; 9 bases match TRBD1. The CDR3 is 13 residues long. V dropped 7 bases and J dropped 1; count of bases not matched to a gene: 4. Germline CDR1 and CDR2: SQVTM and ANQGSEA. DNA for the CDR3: TGCAGCGGGACAGGGGAATGGAACACTGAAGCTTTCTTT. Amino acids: CSGTGEWNTEAFF.

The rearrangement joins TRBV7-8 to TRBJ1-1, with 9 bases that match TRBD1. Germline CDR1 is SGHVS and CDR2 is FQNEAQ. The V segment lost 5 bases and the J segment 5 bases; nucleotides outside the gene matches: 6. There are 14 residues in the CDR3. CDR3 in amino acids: CASSQTGGYTEAFF. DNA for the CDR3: TGTGCCAGCAGCCAGACAGGGGGTTATACTGAAGCTTTCTTT.